The T cell receptor beta chain under discussion was sequenced for a study of shared clonotypes between healthy human individuals. This was a deep-level run. TCRdb keeps only in-frame clones here, not all; method: immunoSEQ multiplex PCR. The sample has roughly 2.6 million clones, approximately 90% seen once. Germline loops: CDR1 MNHEY, CDR2 SMNVEV (reference sequence). The V end was cut by 2 bases, the J end by 0 bases, with 8 bases between. This CDR3 is built from 15 residues. This clone was seen just once. The sample taken for sequencing was naive CD4+ T cells sorted from blood. Indicated subset: CD45RA+ positively selected. The chain uses TRBV27 and TRBJ1-5, with D unresolved. The clonotype was recovered from a man younger than 35 in good health. CDR3 sequence (DNA): TGTGCCAGCAGTTTACAGCCGGGTAGCAATCAGCCCCAGCATTTT. Protein sequence: CASSLQPGSNQPQHF.